The 26 T cell receptor beta chains reported below all come from one sample, sequenced in a study of beta chain features in type 1 diabetes. Their antigens remain unidentified. The authors reverse transcribed all of the isolated RNA, so sequencing captured expressed TCRB transcripts. Measured with immunoSEQ multiplex PCR; TCRdb has only the in-frame clones, and not every one. The sample yields approximately 100,000 clones, 25% to 30% seen once. Study-wide results and limits: Among patients with Type 1 diabetes, TCRB CDR3s were moderately but significantly shorter in every one of the four CD4+ subsets.

Sample: central memory CD4+ T cells from blood. All receptors come from a woman under 30 with type 1 diabetes.

The chain couples TRBV5-4 to TRBJ1-2, with 10 bases matching TRBD1. CDR3 length: 16 residues. Germline CDR1 reads SGHNT; CDR2 reads YYREEE (reference sequence). V lost 4 bases and J lost 0; bases outside the gene matches: 6. The CDR3 protein is CASSLPGQGSNYGYTF. DNA of the CDR3: TGTGCCAGCAGCCTGCCGGGACAGGGGTCTAACTATGGCTACACCTTC. The whole variable domain, remainder taken from reference TRBV5-4 and TRBJ1-2, is ETGVTQSPTHLIKTRGQQVTLRCSSQSGHNTVSWYQQALGQGPQFIFQYYREEENGRGNFPPRFSGLQFPNYSSELNVNALELDDSALYLCASSLPGQGSNYGYTFGSGTRLTVV.

The chain carries TRBV5-6 and TRBJ2-5; D possibly corresponds to TRBD1 (6 bases). V was trimmed by 7 bases and J by 2 bases, leaving 12 bases between them. The V gene's germline CDR1 is SGHDT and CDR2 YYEEEE. CDR3 size: 13 residues. The CDR3 sequence: CASDRGGQETQYF. CDR3 sequence (DNA): TGTGCCAGCGACCGAGGGGGTCAAGAGACCCAGTACTTC.

The chain joins TRBV10-3 to TRBJ1-2; the D is unclear. This CDR3 comprises 14 residues. V gave up 3 bases and J gave up 0 bases, with 8 bases separating them. Per the germline V gene, CDR1 is ENHRY and CDR2 is SYGVKD. The CDR3 loop reads CAISDGQSNYGYTF. DNA of the CDR3: TGTGCCATCAGTGATGGGCAGTCTAACTATGGCTACACCTTC.

This clone was observed at least ten times. V is TRBV29-1 and J is TRBJ2-1; D is ambiguous. Germline V gives CDR1 SQVTM, CDR2 ANQGSEA. Trimming left V 4 bases short and J 2 bases short, with 15 bases between. The CDR3 has 15 residues. The CDR3 DNA is TGCAGCGTTGTATACGCGGTCAGAGCCTACAATGAGCAGTTCTTC. This gives the protein CSVVYAVRAYNEQFF.

This clone was counted only a few times. The rearrangement joins TRBV11-3 to TRBJ2-4; tentatively, D is TRBD2 (6 bases). Germline values: CDR1 SGHNT, CDR2 YENEEA. Trimming took 5 bases from V and 6 from J, leaving 11 bases between them. This CDR3 comprises 13 residues. DNA of the CDR3: TGTGCCAGCAGCCGGGACTCCTTAAACATTCAGTACTTC. Its translation is CASSRDSLNIQYF.

The chain uses TRBV2 and TRBJ1-1, with 8 bases lining up with TRBD1. This CDR3 region has 14 residues. The germline V gene encodes CDR1 SNHLY and CDR2 FYNNEI. The junction had 8 bases not matched to a gene; V was cut back by 8 bases and J by 3 bases. CDR3 DNA: TGTGCCAGCGTCAGGGGGCGGATTTACACTGAAGCTTTCTTT. Its translation: CASVRGRIYTEAFF.

About this clone: Distinct nucleotide sequences in the sample also encode this CDR3. The V gene is TRBV20-1, the J gene TRBJ2-7; TRBD2 aligns across 7 bases. CDR1 is DFQATT, CDR2 SNEGSKA, per germline (reference sequence). The length of the CDR3 is 11 residues. The V segment lost 5 bases and the J segment 4 bases; nucleotides outside the gene matches: 2. DNA for the CDR3: TGCAGTGCTCGACTAGCATACGAGCAGTACTTC. Protein: CSARLAYEQYF.

This chain uses TRBV6-4 with TRBJ2-7; 10 bases map to TRBD2. There are 17 residues in the CDR3. V gave up 2 bases and J gave up 0 bases; unmatched junction bases: 7. Germline values: CDR1 MRHNA, CDR2 SNTAGT. In DNA, the CDR3 is TGTGCCAGCAGTGACAAAACTAGCGGGAAGAGCTCCTACGAGCAGTACTTC. Translating gives CASSDKTSGKSSYEQYF.

This chain links TRBV29-1 with TRBJ1-2; maybe TRBD1 (5 bases). This CDR3 spans 14 amino acids. Per germline, CDR1 SQVTM and CDR2 ANQGSEA. With 4 bases removed from V and 2 bases from J, the gap between germline ends came to 14 bases. CDR3 region: CSVAGRGLNYGYTF. The CDR3 nucleotides read TGCAGCGTTGCAGGGCGTGGGCTGAACTATGGCTACACCTTC.

The chain joins TRBV7-9 to TRBJ2-5; D might be TRBD1 (5 bases). The germline gives CDR1 SEHNR, CDR2 FQNEAQ (reference sequence). Deletions cut 2 bases from V and 4 bases from J, with 11 bases between. CDR3 size: 14 residues. The CDR3 coding sequence is TGTGCCAGCAGCTTATGGGGCCCTTCAGAGACCCAGTACTTC. This encodes CASSLWGPSETQYF. Full variable domain (remainder filled in from reference TRBV7-9 and TRBJ2-5): DTGVSQNPRHKITKRGQNVTFRCDPISEHNRLYWYRQTLGQGPEFLTYFQNEAQLEKSRLLSDRFSAERPKGSFSTLEIQRTEQGDSAMYLCASSLWGPSETQYFGPGTRLLVL.

This clone was seen a handful of times. Additional DNA sequences in this sample encode the identical CDR3. The CDR3 bases are TGTGCCAGCAGCTTAACAGGTTTCACTGAAGCTTTCTTT. The encoded protein is CASSLTGFTEAFF. The chain joins TRBV11-2 to TRBJ1-1; possibly TRBD1 for D (5 bases). The CDR3 runs 13 residues. The V gene lost 2 bases and the J gene lost 4 bases, with 8 bases spanning the gap. CDR1 is SGHAT and CDR2 is FQNNGV in the germline V gene.

This clone came up a few times. The rearrangement links TRBV6-1 to TRBJ2-1, with a tentative D call TRBD1 (8 bases). The CDR3 runs to 14 residues. Deletions cut 5 bases from V and 13 bases from J, with 21 bases between. Per germline, CDR1 MNHNS and CDR2 SASEGT. This chain's CDR3 is CASSRDSDREGQFF. In DNA form, the CDR3 reads TGTGCCAGCAGTCGTGATTCGGACAGGGAGGGCCAGTTCTTC.

The rearrangement joins TRBV5-1 to TRBJ1-2, with D unclear. The CDR3 spans 13 residues. Germline V gene data show CDR1 as SGHRS and CDR2 as YFSETQ. Trimming took off 0 bases at V and 4 bases at J, with 7 bases between the two ends. CDR3 amino acids: CASSLDSLYGYTF. The CDR3 DNA reads TGCGCCAGCAGCTTGGACAGTCTCTATGGCTACACCTTC.

The J gene is TRBJ2-5, the V gene TRBV29-1; the D is unclear. V was trimmed by 0 bases and J by 7 bases, leaving 12 bases between them. CDR1 is SQVTM and CDR2 is ANQGSEA in the germline V gene. This CDR3 region has 13 residues. CDR3 bases: TGCAGCGTTGAAGATCTTGTGGTCGGGACCCAGTACTTC. It codes for CSVEDLVVGTQYF.

This clone appeared a few times. V gene TRBV28 combines with J gene TRBJ2-1; 15 bases agree with TRBD2. Germline V CDR1 and CDR2: MDHEN, SYDVKM. This CDR3 is 17 amino acids long. The J segment lost 9 bases and the V segment lost 4 bases, leaving 10 bases of the junction unmatched. CDR3 DNA sequence: TGTGCCAGCAGTTGGACTAGCGGGAGGGCCAGGGAGGGTGAGCAGTTCTTC. Encoded protein: CASSWTSGRAREGEQFF.

This rearrangement joins TRBV27 to TRBJ2-7, with D possibly matching TRBD2 (6 bases). The CDR3 loop spans 19 amino acids. V lost 7 bases and J 2 bases, leaving 30 bases between the germline ends. Germline-derived CDR1 and CDR2 are MNHEY and SMNVEV (reference sequence). CDR3 DNA: TGTGCCAGCACCCCTCTTCACGGGGGACGAAGGACTGACACCTACGAGCAGTACTTC. Amino acid sequence: CASTPLHGGRRTDTYEQYF.

The sample holds a few counts of this clone. The V gene is TRBV7-2, the J gene TRBJ2-1; 10 bases line up with TRBD2. The CDR3 contains 16 residues. J gave up 3 bases and V 6 bases, and 8 bases lay outside the gene matches. Germline values: CDR1 SGHTA, CDR2 FQGNSA. In nucleotides, the CDR3 is TGTGCCAGCAGGTTTGTTGGGACTAGCGTCTACAATGAGCAGTTCTTC. Translated: CASRFVGTSVYNEQFF.

The chain employs TRBV4-3 and TRBJ1-2, with 9 bases matching TRBD1. Trimming cost V 2 bases and J 6 bases; bases outside gene matches: 16. The CDR3 contains 18 residues. The germline V gene has CDR1 LGHNA and CDR2 YSLEER. CDR3 protein: CASSQNAYPGQGGNGYTF. The CDR3 DNA reads TGCGCCAGCAGCCAAAATGCTTATCCGGGACAGGGTGGGAATGGCTACACCTTC.

The genes are TRBV7-3 and TRBJ2-1, with 9 bases matching TRBD2. The CDR3 is 17 residues long. V shed 4 bases and J 4 bases; nucleotides not matched to a gene: 11. The germline gives CDR1 SGHTA, CDR2 FQGTGA. As DNA, the CDR3 is TGTGCCAGCAGCTCCTGGGCGGGAGGGGCCCTTTACAATGAGCAGTTCTTC. Translation: CASSSWAGGALYNEQFF. The full variable domain, its missing parts supplied by reference TRBV7-3 and TRBJ2-1, is GAGVSQTPSNKVTEKGKYVELRCDPISGHTALYWYRQSLGQGPEFLIYFQGTGAADDSGLPNDRFFAVRPEGSVSTLKIQRTERGDSAVYLCASSSWAGGALYNEQFFGPGTRLTVL.

This chain links TRBV6-5 with TRBJ1-3; D remains ambiguous. Germline CDR1 is MNHEY and CDR2 is SVGAGI. The CDR3 runs 14 residues. Trimming took off 8 bases at V and 3 bases at J, with 14 bases between the two ends. The CDR3 loop reads CASQNRRSGNTIYF. The CDR3 coding sequence is TGTGCCAGCCAGAACAGAAGAAGTGGAAACACCATATATTTT.

This chain connects TRBV5-1 to TRBJ2-6; possible D gene TRBD1, 6 bases. Deletions cut 0 bases from V and 4 bases from J, with 14 bases between. CDR1 and CDR2 from the germline V gene are SGHRS and YFSETQ. This CDR3 has 17 residues. The chain's CDR3 is CASSLGNTGTGANVLTF. CDR3 bases: TGCGCCAGCAGCTTGGGAAACACAGGGACGGGGGCCAACGTCCTGACTTTC.

This clone has more than one count but fewer than ten. The J gene is TRBJ2-3, the V gene TRBV18, with 7 bases identical to TRBD2. Germline-derived CDR1 and CDR2 are KGHSH and LQKENI. The CDR3 covers 14 residues. V was pared by 6 bases and J by 5 bases, with 8 bases of the junction left unmatched. As DNA, the CDR3 is TGTGCCAGCTCCCCTCTCTCGGGAGGAGATACGCAGTATTTT. It specifies CASSPLSGGDTQYF.

This clone appeared a single time. This chain connects TRBV28 to TRBJ1-2; TRBD1 is a possible D gene (5 bases). CDR1 is MDHEN and CDR2 is SYDVKM in the germline V gene. The CDR3 contains 14 residues. Trimming removed 4 bases from V and 0 bases from J, with 9 bases in between. CDR3 amino acids: CASSWGSANYGYTF. The CDR3 nucleotides read TGTGCCAGCAGTTGGGGCAGCGCTAACTATGGCTACACCTTC.

The chain links TRBV6-6 to TRBJ1-2; 7 nucleotides line up with TRBD1. V dropped 5 bases and J dropped 8; count of bases not matched to a gene: 5. The germline V gene has CDR1 MNHNY and CDR2 SVGAGI (reference sequence). The CDR3 runs 12 residues. The CDR3 reads CASSPKQGGYTF. The CDR3 region has the DNA TGTGCCAGCAGTCCTAAACAGGGGGGCTACACCTTC.

This rearrangement joins TRBV6-5 to TRBJ2-1; D call uncertain. Germline CDR1 is MNHEY and CDR2 is SVGAGI. This CDR3 comprises 13 residues. V was cut by 6 bases and J by 7 bases, with 13 bases left in between. As DNA, the CDR3 is TGTGCCAGCAGCCCCCCCCTACGTAATGAGCAGTTCTTC. It yields the protein CASSPPLRNEQFF.

The V call is TRBV28, the J call TRBJ1-2; D is ambiguous. V lost 3 bases and J 8 bases, leaving 7 bases between the germline ends. Germline values: CDR1 MDHEN, CDR2 SYDVKM. There are 11 residues in the CDR3. The chain's CDR3 is CASSFDRGYTF. CDR3 nucleotides: TGTGCCAGCAGTTTTGATCGGGGCTACACCTTC.